The clone carrying this T cell receptor (beta chain) was detected a few times. Combining iRepertoire HTBI primers with Arm-PCR of CDR3 regions, the authors built TCR beta libraries. Each CDR3 protein is one row after TCRdb ran MiXCR on the multiplex PCR reads. The table lists about 520,000 distinct CDR3 sequences, around 12% of them singletons, with around 10% in the top ten. This CDR3 has 14 residues. Germline V lookup: CDR1 LNHDA, CDR2 SQIVND (reference sequence). V was shortened by 6 bases and J by 5 bases, with 16 bases between the two germline ends. The entry originates in a study of regulatory T cells in long-lasting Graves disease. Time point reported: newly diagnosed GD, antithyroid drugs for less than 3 months. PBMC-extracted RNA yielded the TCR library. The same data also contributed to another study, on T cells in Graves' hyperthyroidism and ophthalmopathy.

The V and J genes are TRBV19 and TRBJ1-1, with D possibly being TRBD1 (5 bases). This material consisted of peripheral blood mononuclear cells (PBMCs), taken at new diagnosis, from a patient treated with antithyroid drugs. The sequence was obtained from a woman aged 25 to 39 with Graves disease. Written as DNA, the CDR3 is TGTGCCAGTAGCTCACCGGGGGAATGGACTGAAGCTTTCTTT. Its translation is CASSSPGEWTEAFF.